This entry features one T cell receptor beta chain sequence. The data stem from a study of regulatory T cells in long-lasting Graves disease. The CDR3 runs 14 residues. In germline, CDR1 is SGDLS, CDR2 YYNGEE. Trimming removed 1 base at V and 1 base at J, with 8 bases between. Time point in this sample: newly diagnosed GD, antithyroid drugs for less than 3 months. PBMC-derived RNA was used for the TCR library. Relying on iRepertoire HTBI primers and Arm-PCR of CDR3 regions, the team built TCR beta libraries. One entry per CDR3 protein results from TCRdb running MiXCR on the multiplex PCR reads. Of some 500,000 distinct CDR3 sequences in the sample, 13% were seen once. The same data also went into a second study, on T cells in Graves' hyperthyroidism and ophthalmopathy. From that second work: An initial round of RT-PCR targeting the TCR CDR3 relied on the HTBI primer set.

The J gene is TRBJ1-1, the V gene TRBV9; unclear D gene. Material: peripheral blood mononuclear cells (PBMCs), obtained at new diagnosis, from a patient treated with antithyroid drugs. The receptor was isolated from a man aged 30-40 years with Graves disease. The CDR3 DNA reads TGTGCCAGCAGCGTAAGTGCAGGGAACACTGAAGCTTTCTTT. It is translated as CASSVSAGNTEAFF. Complete variable domain (other parts from reference TRBV9 and TRBJ1-1): DSGVTQTPKHLITATGQRVTLRCSPRSGDLSVYWYQQSLDQGLQFLIQYYNGEERAKGNILERFSAQQFPDLHSELNLSSLELGDSALYFCASSVSAGNTEAFFGQGTRLTVV.